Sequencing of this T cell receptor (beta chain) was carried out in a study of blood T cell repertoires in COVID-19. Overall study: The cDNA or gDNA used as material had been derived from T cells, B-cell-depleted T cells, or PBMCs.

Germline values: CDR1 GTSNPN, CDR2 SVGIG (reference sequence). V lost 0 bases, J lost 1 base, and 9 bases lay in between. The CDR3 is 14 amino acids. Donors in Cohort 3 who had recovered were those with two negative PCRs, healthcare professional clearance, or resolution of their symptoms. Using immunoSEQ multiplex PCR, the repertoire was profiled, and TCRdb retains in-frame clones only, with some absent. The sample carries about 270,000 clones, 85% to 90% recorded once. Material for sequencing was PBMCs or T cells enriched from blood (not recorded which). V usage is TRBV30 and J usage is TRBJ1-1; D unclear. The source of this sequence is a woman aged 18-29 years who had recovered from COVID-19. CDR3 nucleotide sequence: TGTGCCTGGAGTGTCCATCGGGGGAACACTGAAGCTTTCTTT. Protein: CAWSVHRGNTEAFF.